The next 16 T cell receptor beta chains were all read from a single sample in a study of regulatory T cells. Findings and caveats of the study: Hydrophobic residues at CDR3 positions 6 and 7 were enriched in conventional CD4+ T cells of CD3G-deficient patients.

The primer mix had 52 TRBV and 13 TRBJ primers. Here immunoSEQ multiplex PCR was the method, and the copy in TCRdb shows in-frame clones only, minus some. The data show around 32,000 clones, approximately 90% seen once. No antigen has been assigned to these receptors. Material: conventional CD4+ T cells sorted from blood. Every receptor here comes from a young adult with CD3G deficiency.

The chain is built from TRBV28 and TRBJ2-6; 7 bases map to TRBD1. The germline CDR1 and CDR2 sequences are MDHEN and SYDVKM. V lost 4 bases, J lost 2 bases, and 11 bases stayed unmatched. This CDR3 has 18 amino acids. The CDR3 bases are TGTGCCAGCAGTTACCGGAAGGCAGGGGGAACTGGGGCCAACGTCCTGACTTTC. Residues: CASSYRKAGGTGANVLTF.

The chain couples TRBV7-9 to TRBJ2-1; D is possibly TRBD1 or TRBD2 (5 bases each). CDR3 length: 13 residues. CDR1 SEHNR and CDR2 FQNEAQ come from the germline V gene (reference sequence). Trimming pared 8 bases from V and 6 bases from J, leaving 14 bases between. The CDR3 bases are TGTGCCAGCGTCAACTCGGGGCCCAATGAGCAGTTCTTC. As protein: CASVNSGPNEQFF.

The rearrangement uses TRBV10-3 and TRBJ1-1; D gene uncertain. Germline V lookup: CDR1 ENHRY, CDR2 SYGVKD. Trimming removed 2 bases from V and 4 bases from J, with 5 bases in between. The CDR3 length is 12 residues. The CDR3 coding sequence is TGTGCCATCAGTGAGGTAGGCACTGAAGCTTTCTTT. Protein product: CAISEVGTEAFF.

The J gene is TRBJ2-2, the V gene TRBV5-1; D may be TRBD2 (5 bases). Germline CDR1 is SGHRS and CDR2 is YFSETQ. The CDR3 covers 15 residues. Trimming left V 4 bases short and J 7 bases short, with 17 bases between. The CDR3, as DNA: TGCGCCAGCAGCCCCCGGTACGGGAAAGGCGGGGAGCTGTTTTTT. Translated: CASSPRYGKGGELFF.

The chain couples TRBV10-3 to TRBJ2-3; D is unresolved. Trimming cost V 6 bases and J 5 bases, with 12 bases left between them. CDR1 is ENHRY and CDR2 is SYGVKD in the germline V gene. The CDR3 consists of 13 residues. CDR3 protein: CAISASAGDTQYF. Here the CDR3 DNA reads TGTGCCATCAGCGCCTCCGCCGGAGATACGCAGTATTTT.

J is TRBJ1-2 and V is TRBV28, with unresolved D. V lost 8 bases, J lost 0 bases, and 16 bases lay in between. CDR1 is MDHEN, CDR2 SYDVKM, per germline. The CDR3 extends over 15 amino acids. Written as DNA, the CDR3 is TGTGCCAGCGGGCCTCCGCCCCCTACTAACTATGGCTACACCTTC. Translation: CASGPPPPTNYGYTF.

V and J are TRBV6-5 and TRBJ1-4, with D possibly being TRBD1 (5 bases). The germline CDR1 and CDR2 sequences are MNHEY and SVGAGI. The CDR3 consists of 14 residues. The V gene lost 6 bases and the J gene lost 0 bases, with 8 bases spanning the gap. CDR3 bases: TGTGCCAGCAGGGGGGGTGCAACTAATGAAAAACTGTTTTTT. Residues: CASRGGATNEKLFF.

This clone was seen a single time. The V gene is TRBV6-1, the J gene TRBJ2-5; 11 bases agree with TRBD2. CDR3 length: 18 residues. Trimming cost V 1 base and J 3 bases; bases outside gene matches: 10. In germline, CDR1 is MNHNS, CDR2 SASEGT. In DNA, the CDR3 is TGTGCCAGCAGTGAAGTAGTAGCGGGAGGGCCTAGGGAAGAGACCCAGTACTTC. Encoded protein: CASSEVVAGGPREETQYF.

This chain joins TRBV6-1 and TRBJ2-1, with a tentative D call TRBD2 (6 bases). Deletions cut 5 bases from V and 3 bases from J, with 14 bases between. Germline V gene sequence: CDR1 MNHNS, CDR2 SASEGT. The length of the CDR3 is 15 residues. The CDR3 DNA is TGTGCCAGCAGTAGAGGGACTCATAACTACAATGAGCAGTTCTTC. It yields the protein CASSRGTHNYNEQFF.

This chain uses TRBV5-8 with TRBJ2-7; D call uncertain. Deletions cut 1 base from V and 4 bases from J, with 9 bases between. The CDR3 length is 13 residues. Looked up from germline, CDR1 is SGHTS and CDR2 is YDEGEE. CDR3 coding DNA: TGTGCCAGCAGCTTGCAACGGCAGTACGAGCAGTACTTC. Translated: CASSLQRQYEQYF.

This CDR3 reads CASSMLGRDQPQHF. CDR3 sequence (DNA): TGTGCCAGTAGTATGCTTGGGAGGGATCAGCCCCAGCATTTT. V and J are TRBV19 and TRBJ1-5; D unclear. Between the trimmed V and J ends, which lost 3 bases and 5 bases, there was a span of 11 bases. There are 14 residues in the CDR3. Germline CDR1 LNHDA, CDR2 SQIVND (reference sequence).

The rearrangement uses TRBV4-2 and TRBJ2-5, with D perhaps TRBD2 (5 bases). The CDR3 consists of 15 residues. In germline, CDR1 is LGHNA, CDR2 YNFKEQ. The V and J ends lost 1 base and 0 bases respectively, with 9 bases between them. Here the CDR3 reads CASSQGMTNQETQYF. CDR3 sequence (DNA): TGTGCCAGCAGCCAAGGCATGACTAACCAAGAGACCCAGTACTTC.

This clone came up once. J is TRBJ2-5 and V is TRBV7-9; D perhaps matches TRBD1 (6 bases). The CDR3 has 15 amino acids. Between the trimmed V and J ends, which lost 1 base and 1 base, there was a span of 10 bases. Germline V gives CDR1 SEHNR, CDR2 FQNEAQ (reference sequence). CDR3 protein: CASSLGLTGQETQYF. In DNA form, the CDR3 reads TGTGCCAGCAGCTTAGGTCTGACAGGCCAAGAGACCCAGTACTTC.

The V and J genes are TRBV6-1 and TRBJ1-5; the match to TRBD1 covers 7 bases. The CDR3 has 12 amino acids. Germline V gene data show CDR1 as MNHNS and CDR2 as SASEGT. The J segment lost 7 bases and the V segment lost 11 bases, leaving 8 bases of the junction unmatched. The CDR3 DNA reads as TGTGCCGTAGGGGGCCGAGAACAGCCCCAGCATTTT. Residues: CAVGGREQPQHF.

The chain is built from TRBV19 and TRBJ2-1; either TRBD1 or TRBD2 may supply D (6 bases each). This CDR3 is 13 amino acids long. Germline CDR1 reads LNHDA; CDR2 reads SQIVND (reference sequence). Trimming took 6 bases from V and 7 from J, leaving 13 bases between them. CDR3 sequence: CASSRGLENEQFF. As DNA, the CDR3 is TGTGCCAGTAGCCGGGGGCTAGAGAATGAGCAGTTCTTC.

CDR3 nucleotides: TGTGCCAGTAGTATAGATCCAGGGTCGGGCTATGGCTACACCTTC. It translates to CASSIDPGSGYGYTF. The chain is built from TRBV19 and TRBJ1-2; tentative D call: TRBD1 (5 bases). Trimming took 0 bases from V and 4 from J, leaving 12 bases between them. The CDR3 length is 15 residues. CDR1 and CDR2 (germline): LNHDA, SQIVND (reference sequence). Full variable domain (missing parts from reference TRBV19 and TRBJ1-2): DGGITQSPKYLFRKEGQNVTLSCEQNLNHDAMYWYRQDPGQGLRLIYYSQIVNDFQKGDIAEGYSVSREKKESFPLTVTSAQKNPTAFYLCASSIDPGSGYGYTFGSGTRLTVV.